The 3 T cell receptor beta chains presented below share a single source sample, sequenced in a study of T cells in tuberculosis. The method was immunoSEQ multiplex PCR; TCRdb's version includes in-frame clones alone and lacks a portion of them. The sample shows 30,000 to 40,000 clones, roughly 97% of them seen only once. The specimen was PBMCs. The origin of the receptors is a donor aged 10-35 years with latent tuberculosis or without tuberculosis infection.

The V gene is TRBV30, the J gene TRBJ2-7, with 9 bases matching TRBD1. The trim removed 1 base at V and 4 bases at J, leaving 11 bases unmatched. Germline V gene lookup returns CDR1 GTSNPN and CDR2 SVGIG (reference sequence). This CDR3 has 16 residues. CDR3: CAWSDPGTGLGYEQYF. CDR3 nucleotides: TGTGCCTGGAGTGATCCCGGGACAGGGTTAGGGTACGAGCAGTACTTC.

The chain joins TRBV18 to TRBJ2-5, with D maybe TRBD2 (6 bases). V gave up 3 bases and J gave up 5 bases, with 10 bases separating them. The CDR3 length is 13 residues. In germline, CDR1 is KGHSH, CDR2 LQKENI. In DNA, the CDR3 is TGTGCCAGCTCACCGGCGGGAAGGGAGACCCAGTACTTC. It encodes CASSPAGRETQYF.

Points on this clone: Other DNA sequences in the sample encode the same CDR3. The V gene is TRBV2, the J gene TRBJ1-1, with a possible D match to TRBD1 (6 bases). CDR1 SNHLY and CDR2 FYNNEI come from the germline V gene. V was shortened by 6 bases and J by 3 bases, with 17 bases between the two germline ends. This CDR3 spans 15 amino acids. CDR3 amino acids: CASRKEGVSDTEAFF. CDR3 DNA sequence: TGTGCCAGCAGGAAAGAGGGGGTTTCGGACACTGAAGCTTTCTTT.